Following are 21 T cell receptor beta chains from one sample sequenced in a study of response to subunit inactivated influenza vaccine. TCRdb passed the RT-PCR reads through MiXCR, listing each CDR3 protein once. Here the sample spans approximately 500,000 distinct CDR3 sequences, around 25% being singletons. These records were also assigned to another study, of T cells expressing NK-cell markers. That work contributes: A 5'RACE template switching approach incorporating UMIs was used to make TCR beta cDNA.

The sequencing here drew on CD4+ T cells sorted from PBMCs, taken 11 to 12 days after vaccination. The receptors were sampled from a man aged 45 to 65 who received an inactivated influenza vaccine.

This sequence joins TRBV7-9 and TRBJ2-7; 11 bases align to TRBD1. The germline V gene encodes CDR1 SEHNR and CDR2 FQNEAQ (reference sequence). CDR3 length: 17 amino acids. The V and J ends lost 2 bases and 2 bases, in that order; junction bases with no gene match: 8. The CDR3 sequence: CASSLRTGGADTYEQYF. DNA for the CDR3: TGTGCCAGCAGCTTAAGGACAGGGGGCGCGGACACCTACGAGCAGTACTTC. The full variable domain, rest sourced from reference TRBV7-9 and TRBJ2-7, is DTGVSQNPRHKITKRGQNVTFRCDPISEHNRLYWYRQTLGQGPEFLTYFQNEAQLEKSRLLSDRFSAERPKGSFSTLEIQRTEQGDSAMYLCASSLRTGGADTYEQYFGPGTRLTVT.

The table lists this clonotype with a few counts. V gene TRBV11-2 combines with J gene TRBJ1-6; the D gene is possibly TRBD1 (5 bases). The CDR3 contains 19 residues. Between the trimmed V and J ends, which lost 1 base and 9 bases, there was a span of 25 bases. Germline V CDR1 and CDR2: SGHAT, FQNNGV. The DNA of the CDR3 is TGTGCCAGCAGCTTAGTGGACGCTCTGGGGTCGGCCGGGGGTTCACCCCTCCACTTT. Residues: CASSLVDALGSAGGSPLHF.

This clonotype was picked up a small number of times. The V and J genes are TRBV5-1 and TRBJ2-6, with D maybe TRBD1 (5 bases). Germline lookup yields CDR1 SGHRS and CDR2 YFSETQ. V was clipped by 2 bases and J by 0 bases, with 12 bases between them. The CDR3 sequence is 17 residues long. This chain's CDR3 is CASSFPLQDSGANVLTF. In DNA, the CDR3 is TGCGCCAGCAGCTTCCCTCTACAGGACTCTGGGGCCAACGTCCTGACTTTC.

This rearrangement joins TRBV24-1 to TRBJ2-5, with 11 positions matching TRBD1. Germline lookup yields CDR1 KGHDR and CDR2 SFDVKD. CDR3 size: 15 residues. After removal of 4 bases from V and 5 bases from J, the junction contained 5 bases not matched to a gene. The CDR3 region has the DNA TGTGCCACCAGTGACGGGACAGGGGGGGATGAGACCCAGTACTTC. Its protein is CATSDGTGGDETQYF.

The CDR3 DNA reads TGCGCCAGCAGCTTGGTGGGGCCGGGAGAGACCCAGTACTTC. This encodes CASSLVGPGETQYF. This chain uses TRBV5-1 with TRBJ2-5; D is perhaps TRBD1 (5 bases). Trimming took off 0 bases at V and 4 bases at J, with 10 bases between the two ends. The length of the CDR3 is 14 residues. From germline, CDR1 is SGHRS and CDR2 YFSETQ.

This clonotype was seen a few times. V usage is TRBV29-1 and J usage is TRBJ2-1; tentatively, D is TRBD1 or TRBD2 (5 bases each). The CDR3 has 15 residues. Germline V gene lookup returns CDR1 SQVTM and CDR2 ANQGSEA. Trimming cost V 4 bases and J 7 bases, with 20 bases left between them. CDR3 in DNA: TGCAGCGTTGCTCGGGGCTTTCAAACAACGAATGAGCAGTTCTTC. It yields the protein CSVARGFQTTNEQFF.

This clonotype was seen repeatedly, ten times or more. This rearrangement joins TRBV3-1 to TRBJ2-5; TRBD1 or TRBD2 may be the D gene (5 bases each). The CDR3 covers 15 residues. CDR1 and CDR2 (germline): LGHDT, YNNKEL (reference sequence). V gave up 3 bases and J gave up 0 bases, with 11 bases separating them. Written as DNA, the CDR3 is TGTGCCAGCAGCCATAGAGGGACGTACCAAGAGACCCAGTACTTC. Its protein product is CASSHRGTYQETQYF.

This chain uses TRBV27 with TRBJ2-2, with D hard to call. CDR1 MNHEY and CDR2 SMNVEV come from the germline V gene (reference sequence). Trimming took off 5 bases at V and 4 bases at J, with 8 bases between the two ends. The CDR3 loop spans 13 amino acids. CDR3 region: CASSAIGTGELFF. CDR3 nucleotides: TGTGCCAGCAGTGCGATAGGCACCGGGGAGCTGTTTTTT.

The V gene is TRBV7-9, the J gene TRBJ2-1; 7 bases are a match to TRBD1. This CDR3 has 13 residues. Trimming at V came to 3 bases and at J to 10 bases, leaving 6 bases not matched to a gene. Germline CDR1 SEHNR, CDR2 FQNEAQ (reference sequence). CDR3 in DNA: TGTGCCAGCAGCTTGACAGGGTTAGGCGAGCAGTTCTTC. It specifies CASSLTGLGEQFF.

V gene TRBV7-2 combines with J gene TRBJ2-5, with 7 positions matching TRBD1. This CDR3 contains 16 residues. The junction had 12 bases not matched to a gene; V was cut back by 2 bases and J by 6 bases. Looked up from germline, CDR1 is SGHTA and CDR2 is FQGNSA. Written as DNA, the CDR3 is TGTGCCAGCAGCTTACTGGCCGACAGGGAAGGCAAGACCCAGTACTTC. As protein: CASSLLADREGKTQYF.

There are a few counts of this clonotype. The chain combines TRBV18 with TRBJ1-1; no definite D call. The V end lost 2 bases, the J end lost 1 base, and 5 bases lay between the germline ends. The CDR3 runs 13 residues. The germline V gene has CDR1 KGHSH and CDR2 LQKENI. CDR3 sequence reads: CASSPAENTEAFF. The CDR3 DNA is TGTGCCAGCTCACCAGCGGAGAACACTGAAGCTTTCTTT.

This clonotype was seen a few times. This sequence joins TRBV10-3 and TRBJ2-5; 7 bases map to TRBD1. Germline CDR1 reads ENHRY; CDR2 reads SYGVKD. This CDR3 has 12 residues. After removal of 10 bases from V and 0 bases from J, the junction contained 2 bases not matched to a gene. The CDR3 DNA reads TGTGCCACACAGGGGAACCAAGAGACCCAGTACTTC. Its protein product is CATQGNQETQYF.

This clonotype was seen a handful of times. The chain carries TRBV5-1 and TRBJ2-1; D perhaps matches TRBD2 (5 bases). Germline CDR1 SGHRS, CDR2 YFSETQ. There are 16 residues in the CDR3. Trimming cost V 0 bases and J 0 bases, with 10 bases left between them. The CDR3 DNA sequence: TGCGCCAGCAGCTTGGTCGCGGGCAGCTCCTACAATGAGCAGTTCTTC. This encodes CASSLVAGSSYNEQFF.

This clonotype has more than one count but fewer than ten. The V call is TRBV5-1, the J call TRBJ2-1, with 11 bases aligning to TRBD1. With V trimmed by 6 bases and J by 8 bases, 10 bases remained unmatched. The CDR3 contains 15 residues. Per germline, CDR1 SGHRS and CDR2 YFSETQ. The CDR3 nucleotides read TGCGCCAGCAAAAGGGGGACAGGGGGTAGCGATGAGCAGTTCTTC. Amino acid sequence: CASKRGTGGSDEQFF. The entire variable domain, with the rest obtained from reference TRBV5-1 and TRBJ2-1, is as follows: KAGVTQTPRYLIKTRGQQVTLSCSPISGHRSVSWYQQTPGQGLQFLFEYFSETQRNKGNFPGRFSGRQFSNSRSEMNVSTLELGDSALYLCASKRGTGGSDEQFFGPGTRLTVL.

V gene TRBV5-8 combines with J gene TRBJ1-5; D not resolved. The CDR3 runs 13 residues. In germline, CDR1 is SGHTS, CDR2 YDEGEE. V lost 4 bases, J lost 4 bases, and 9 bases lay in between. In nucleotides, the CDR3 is TGTGCCAGCAGCGGAAGTTGGAATCAGCCCCAGCATTTT. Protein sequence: CASSGSWNQPQHF.

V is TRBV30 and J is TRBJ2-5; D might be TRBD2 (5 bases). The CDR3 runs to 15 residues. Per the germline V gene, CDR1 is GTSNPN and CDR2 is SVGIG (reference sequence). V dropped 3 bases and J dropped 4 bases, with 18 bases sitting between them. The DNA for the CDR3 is TGTGCCTGGAGGACCCCTGGCATGGGGAGAGAGACCCAGTACTTC. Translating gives CAWRTPGMGRETQYF.

The CDR3 region has the DNA TGCGCCAGCAGCCCGAACCCCATCTCTGGGGCCAACGTCCTGACTTTC. It yields the protein CASSPNPISGANVLTF. This chain connects TRBV4-3 to TRBJ2-6; no clear D gene. Trimming took 4 bases from V and 0 from J, leaving 10 bases between them. The CDR3 contains 16 residues. CDR1 LGHNA and CDR2 YSLEER come from the germline V gene.

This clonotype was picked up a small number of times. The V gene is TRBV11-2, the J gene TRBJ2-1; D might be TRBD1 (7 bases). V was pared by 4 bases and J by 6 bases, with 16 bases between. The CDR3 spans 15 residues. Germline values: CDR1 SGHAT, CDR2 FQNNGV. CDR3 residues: CASSSQGTVSNEQFF. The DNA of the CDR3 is TGTGCCAGCAGCTCACAGGGGACTGTCTCCAATGAGCAGTTCTTC.

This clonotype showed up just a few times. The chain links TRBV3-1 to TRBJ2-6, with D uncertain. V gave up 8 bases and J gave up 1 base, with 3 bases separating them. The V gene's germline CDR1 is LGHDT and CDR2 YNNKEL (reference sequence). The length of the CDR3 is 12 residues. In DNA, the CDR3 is TGTGCCAGCGGTTCTGGGGCCAACGTCCTGACTTTC. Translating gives CASGSGANVLTF.

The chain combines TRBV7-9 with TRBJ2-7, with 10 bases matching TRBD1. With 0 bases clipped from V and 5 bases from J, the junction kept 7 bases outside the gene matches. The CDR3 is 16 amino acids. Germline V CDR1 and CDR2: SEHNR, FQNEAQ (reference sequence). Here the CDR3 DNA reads TGTGCCAGCAGCTTAGCGTTGGGACAGGGGACGCACGAGCAGTACTTC. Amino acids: CASSLALGQGTHEQYF.

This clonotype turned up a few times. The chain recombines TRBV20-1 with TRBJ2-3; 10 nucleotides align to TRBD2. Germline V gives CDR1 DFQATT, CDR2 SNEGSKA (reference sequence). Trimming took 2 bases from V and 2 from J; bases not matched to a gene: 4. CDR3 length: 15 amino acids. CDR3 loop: CSARPLAGVTDTQYF. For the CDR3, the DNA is TGCAGTGCTAGACCCCTAGCGGGAGTCACAGATACGCAGTATTTT.